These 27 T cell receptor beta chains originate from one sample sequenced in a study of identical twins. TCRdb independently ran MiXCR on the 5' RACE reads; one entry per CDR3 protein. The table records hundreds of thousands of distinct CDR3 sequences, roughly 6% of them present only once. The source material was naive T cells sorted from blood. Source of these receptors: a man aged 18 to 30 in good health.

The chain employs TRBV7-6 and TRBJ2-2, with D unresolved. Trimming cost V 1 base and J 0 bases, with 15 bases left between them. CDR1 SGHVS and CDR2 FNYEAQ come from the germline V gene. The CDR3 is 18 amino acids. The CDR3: CASSLVAPGLANTGELFF. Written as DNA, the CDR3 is TGTGCCAGCAGCTTAGTTGCTCCGGGTTTAGCGAACACCGGGGAGCTGTTTTTT.

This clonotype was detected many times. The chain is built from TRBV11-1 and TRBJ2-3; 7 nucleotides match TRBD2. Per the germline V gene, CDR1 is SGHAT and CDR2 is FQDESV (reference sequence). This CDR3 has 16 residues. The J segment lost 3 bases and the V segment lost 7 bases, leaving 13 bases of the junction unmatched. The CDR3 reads CASTRGELASTDTQYF. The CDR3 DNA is TGTGCCAGCACCCGGGGGGAACTAGCGTCAACAGATACGCAGTATTTT.

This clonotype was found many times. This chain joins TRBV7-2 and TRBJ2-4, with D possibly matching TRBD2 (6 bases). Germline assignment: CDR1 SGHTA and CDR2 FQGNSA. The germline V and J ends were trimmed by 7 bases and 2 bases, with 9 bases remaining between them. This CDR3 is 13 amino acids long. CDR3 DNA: TGTGCCAGCAAGGGACTGACCAAAAACATTCAGTACTTC. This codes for CASKGLTKNIQYF.

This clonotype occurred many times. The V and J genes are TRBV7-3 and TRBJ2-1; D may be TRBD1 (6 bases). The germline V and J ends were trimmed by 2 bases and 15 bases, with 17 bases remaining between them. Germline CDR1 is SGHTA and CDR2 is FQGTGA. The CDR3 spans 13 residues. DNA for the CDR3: TGTGCCAGCAGCTTAGCCACAGGGAATTGGCTGTTCTTC. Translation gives CASSLATGNWLFF.

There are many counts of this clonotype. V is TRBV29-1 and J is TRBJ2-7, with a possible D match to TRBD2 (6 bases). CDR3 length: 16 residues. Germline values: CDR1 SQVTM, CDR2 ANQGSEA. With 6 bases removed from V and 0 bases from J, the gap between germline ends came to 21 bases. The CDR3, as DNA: TGCAGCGTCGCGGGCGGGATGTCGATTAGCTCCTACGAGCAGTACTTC. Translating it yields CSVAGGMSISSYEQYF.

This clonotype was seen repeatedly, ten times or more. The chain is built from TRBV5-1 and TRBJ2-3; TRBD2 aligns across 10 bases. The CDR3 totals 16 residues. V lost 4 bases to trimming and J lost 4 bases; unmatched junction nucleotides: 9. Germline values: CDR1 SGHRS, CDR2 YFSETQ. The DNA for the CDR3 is TGCGCCAGCAGCGACCCCAGGACTAGCGGCTCAGATACGCAGTATTTT. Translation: CASSDPRTSGSDTQYF.

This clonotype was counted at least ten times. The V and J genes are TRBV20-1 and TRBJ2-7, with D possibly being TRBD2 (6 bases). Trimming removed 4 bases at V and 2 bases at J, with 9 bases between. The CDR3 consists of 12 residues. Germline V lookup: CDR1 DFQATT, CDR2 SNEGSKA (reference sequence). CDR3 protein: CSAKPGAYEQYF. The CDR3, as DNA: TGCAGTGCTAAACCGGGAGCCTACGAGCAGTACTTC.

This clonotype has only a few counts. The CDR3 is CASSLQGQPIFYEQYF. DNA of the CDR3: TGTGCCAGCAGCTTACAGGGGCAGCCAATCTTCTACGAGCAGTACTTC. V usage is TRBV5-5 and J usage is TRBJ2-7; 7 bases are a match to TRBD1. Germline assignment: CDR1 SGHKS and CDR2 YYEKEE (reference sequence). V shed 2 bases, J shed 3 bases, and the junction held 11 bases outside the gene matches. The CDR3 contains 16 residues.

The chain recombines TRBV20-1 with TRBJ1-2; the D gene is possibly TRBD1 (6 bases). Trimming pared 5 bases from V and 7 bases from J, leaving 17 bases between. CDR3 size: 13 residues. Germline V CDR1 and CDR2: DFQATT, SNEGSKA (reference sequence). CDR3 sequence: CSAQEQGLSGYTF. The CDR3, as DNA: TGCAGTGCTCAAGAACAGGGCTTAAGTGGCTACACCTTC.

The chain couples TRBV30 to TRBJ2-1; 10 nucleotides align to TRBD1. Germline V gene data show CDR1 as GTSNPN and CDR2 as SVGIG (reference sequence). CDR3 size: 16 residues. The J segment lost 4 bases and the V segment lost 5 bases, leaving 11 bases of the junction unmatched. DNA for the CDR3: TGTGCCTGGGAGCGAACCGGGACAGGGGTGTACAATGAGCAGTTCTTC. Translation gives CAWERTGTGVYNEQFF.

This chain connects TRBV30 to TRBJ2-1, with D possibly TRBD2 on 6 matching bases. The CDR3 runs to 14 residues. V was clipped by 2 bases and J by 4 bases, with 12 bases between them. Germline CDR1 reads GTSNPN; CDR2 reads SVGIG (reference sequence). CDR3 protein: CAWSPGLNYNEQFF. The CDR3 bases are TGTGCCTGGAGTCCGGGACTCAATTACAATGAGCAGTTCTTC.

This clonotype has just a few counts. CDR3 loop: CASSLDGPTSGGYTF. Written as DNA, the CDR3 is TGTGCCAGCAGCTTAGACGGCCCTACTAGCGGAGGCTACACCTTC. This chain links TRBV11-2 with TRBJ1-2, with D unclear. The CDR3 runs 15 residues. CDR1 and CDR2 (germline): SGHAT, FQNNGV. The V end was cut by 0 bases, the J end by 8 bases, with 16 bases between.

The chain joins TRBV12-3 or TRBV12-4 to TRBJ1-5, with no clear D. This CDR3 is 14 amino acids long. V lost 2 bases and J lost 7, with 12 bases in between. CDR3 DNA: TGTGCCAGCAGTTTACGGGGAGTTGGCCAGCCCCAGCATTTT. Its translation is CASSLRGVGQPQHF.

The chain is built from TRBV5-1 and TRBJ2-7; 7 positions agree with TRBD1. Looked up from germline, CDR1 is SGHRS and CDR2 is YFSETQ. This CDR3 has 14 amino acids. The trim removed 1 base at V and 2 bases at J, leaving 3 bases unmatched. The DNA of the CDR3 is TGCGCCAGCAGCTTGAAGGGGGCGCCCTACGAGCAGTACGTC. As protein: CASSLKGAPYEQYV.

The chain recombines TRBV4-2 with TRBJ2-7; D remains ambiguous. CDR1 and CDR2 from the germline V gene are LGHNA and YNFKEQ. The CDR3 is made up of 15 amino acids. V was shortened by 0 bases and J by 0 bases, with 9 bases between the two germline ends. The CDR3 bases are TGTGCCAGCAGCCAAGACAGGACCAGCTCCTACGAGCAGTACTTC. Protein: CASSQDRTSSYEQYF.

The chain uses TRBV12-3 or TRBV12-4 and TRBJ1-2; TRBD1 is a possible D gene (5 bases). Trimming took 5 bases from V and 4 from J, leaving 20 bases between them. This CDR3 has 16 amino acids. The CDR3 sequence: CASSPRNGARVYGYTF. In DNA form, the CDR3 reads TGTGCCAGCAGTCCGCGCAACGGGGCGAGGGTCTATGGCTACACCTTC.

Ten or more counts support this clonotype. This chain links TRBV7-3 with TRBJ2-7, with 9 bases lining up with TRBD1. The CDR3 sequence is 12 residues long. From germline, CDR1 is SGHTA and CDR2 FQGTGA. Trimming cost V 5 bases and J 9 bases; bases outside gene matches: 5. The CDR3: CASSTGTGTQYF. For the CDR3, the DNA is TGTGCCAGCAGCACCGGGACAGGGACGCAGTACTTC.

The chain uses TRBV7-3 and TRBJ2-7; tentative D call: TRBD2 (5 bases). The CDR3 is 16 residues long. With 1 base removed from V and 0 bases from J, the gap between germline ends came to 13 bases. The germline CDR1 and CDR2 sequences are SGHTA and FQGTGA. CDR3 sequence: CASSLSRGTSSYEQYF. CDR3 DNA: TGTGCCAGCAGCTTAAGTCGGGGAACTTCCTCCTACGAGCAGTACTTC.

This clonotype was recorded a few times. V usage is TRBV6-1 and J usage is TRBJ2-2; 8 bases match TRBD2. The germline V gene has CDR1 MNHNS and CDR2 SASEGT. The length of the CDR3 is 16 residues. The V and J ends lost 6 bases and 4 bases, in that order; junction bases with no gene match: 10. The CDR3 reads CASSVVLAGPTGELFF. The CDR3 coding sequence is TGTGCCAGCAGCGTTGTATTAGCGGGACCCACCGGGGAGCTGTTTTTT.

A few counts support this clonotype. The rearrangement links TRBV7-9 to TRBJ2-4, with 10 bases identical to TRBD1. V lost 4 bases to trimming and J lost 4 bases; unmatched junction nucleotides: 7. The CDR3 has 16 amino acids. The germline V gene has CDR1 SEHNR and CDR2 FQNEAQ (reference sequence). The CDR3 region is CASSYRDRGGKNIQYF. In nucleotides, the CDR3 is TGTGCCAGCAGCTACCGGGACAGGGGCGGGAAAAACATTCAGTACTTC.

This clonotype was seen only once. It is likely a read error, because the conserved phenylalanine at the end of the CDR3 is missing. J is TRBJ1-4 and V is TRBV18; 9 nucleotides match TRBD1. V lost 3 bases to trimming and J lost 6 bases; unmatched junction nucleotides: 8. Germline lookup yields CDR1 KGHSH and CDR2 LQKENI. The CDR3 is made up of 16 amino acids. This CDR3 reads CASSPSPDRGYEKLFS. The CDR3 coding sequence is TGTGCCAGCTCACCTTCCCCGGACAGGGGATATGAAAAACTGTTTTCT.

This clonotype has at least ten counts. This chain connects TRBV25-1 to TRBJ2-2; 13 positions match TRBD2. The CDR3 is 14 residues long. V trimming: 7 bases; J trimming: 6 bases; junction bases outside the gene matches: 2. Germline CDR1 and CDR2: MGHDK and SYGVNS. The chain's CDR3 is CASIGLAGAGELFF. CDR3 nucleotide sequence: TGTGCCAGCATCGGACTAGCGGGAGCCGGGGAGCTGTTTTTT. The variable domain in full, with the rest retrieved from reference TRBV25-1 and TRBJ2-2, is EADIYQTPRYLVIGTGKKITLECSQTMGHDKMYWYQQDPGMELHLIHYSYGVNSTEKGDLSSESTVSRIRTEHFPLTLESARPSHTSQYLCASIGLAGAGELFFGEGSRLTVL.

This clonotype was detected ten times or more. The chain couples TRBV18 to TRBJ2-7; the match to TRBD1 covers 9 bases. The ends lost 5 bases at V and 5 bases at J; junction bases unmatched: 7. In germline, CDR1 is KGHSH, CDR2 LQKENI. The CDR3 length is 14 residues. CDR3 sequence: CASSSGQGINEQYF. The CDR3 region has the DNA TGTGCCAGCTCATCTGGACAGGGGATAAACGAGCAGTACTTC.

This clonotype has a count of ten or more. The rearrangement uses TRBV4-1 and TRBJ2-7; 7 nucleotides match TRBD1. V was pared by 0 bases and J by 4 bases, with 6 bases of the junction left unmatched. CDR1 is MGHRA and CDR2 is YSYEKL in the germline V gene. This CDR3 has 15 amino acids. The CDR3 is CASSQEKNRGYEQYV. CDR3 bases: TGCGCCAGCAGCCAAGAGAAGAACAGGGGATACGAGCAGTACGTC.

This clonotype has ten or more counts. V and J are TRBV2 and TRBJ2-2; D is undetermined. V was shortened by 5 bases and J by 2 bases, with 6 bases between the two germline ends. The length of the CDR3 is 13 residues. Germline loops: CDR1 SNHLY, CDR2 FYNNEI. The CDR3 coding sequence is TGTGCCAGCAGTCCTCATAACACCGGGGAGCTGTTTTTT. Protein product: CASSPHNTGELFF.

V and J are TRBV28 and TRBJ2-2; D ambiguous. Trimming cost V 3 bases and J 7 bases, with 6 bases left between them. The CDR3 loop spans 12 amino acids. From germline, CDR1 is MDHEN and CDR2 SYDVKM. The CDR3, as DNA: TGTGCCAGCAGTTTCGGTGTCGGGGAGCTGTTTTTT. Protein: CASSFGVGELFF. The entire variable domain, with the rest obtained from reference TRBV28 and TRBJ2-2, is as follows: DVKVTQSSRYLVKRTGEKVFLECVQDMDHENMFWYRQDPGLGLRLIYFSYDVKMKEKGDIPEGYSVSREKKERFSLILESASTNQTSMYLCASSFGVGELFFGEGSRLTVL.

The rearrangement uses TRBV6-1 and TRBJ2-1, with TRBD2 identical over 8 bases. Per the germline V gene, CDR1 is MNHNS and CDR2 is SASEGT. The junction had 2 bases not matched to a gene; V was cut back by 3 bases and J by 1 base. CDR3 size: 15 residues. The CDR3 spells CASSDPSGSYNEQFF. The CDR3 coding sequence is TGTGCCAGCAGTGACCCTAGCGGGTCCTACAATGAGCAGTTCTTC.